This entry is about one T cell receptor beta chain. The data stem from a study of blood T cell repertoires in COVID-19. Study in general: In each case, the material was cDNA or gDNA derived from T cells, B-cell-depleted T cells, or PBMCs.

TCRdb keeps only in-frame clones here, not all; method: immunoSEQ multiplex PCR. The top ten hold 1% of the sample, which has 300,000 to 450,000 clones, 85% to 90% seen once. Clinical history as reported by participants underpinned cohort assignment. For recovered donors of Cohort 3, there were two negative PCRs, clearance, or symptom resolution. J was trimmed by 8 bases and V by 4 bases; bases with no gene match: 18. The CDR3 is 18 residues long. Germline values: CDR1 MDHEN, CDR2 SYDVKM. The clonotype was recovered from a man between 18 and 35 years old who had recovered from COVID-19. This chain connects TRBV28 to TRBJ2-4; the match to TRBD1 covers 9 bases. The sequencing input was PBMCs or T cells enriched from blood (not recorded which). For the CDR3, the DNA is TGTGCCAGCAGTTCGACCGGCCCGGGACAGGGCAGGAAGGACATTCAGTACTTC. This sequence encodes CASSSTGPGQGRKDIQYF.